This T cell receptor (beta chain) stems from a study of shared clonotypes between healthy human individuals. V was trimmed by 4 bases and J by 5 bases, leaving 9 bases between them. In germline, CDR1 is MNHNS, CDR2 SASEGT. CDR3 length: 13 amino acids. The repertoire was sequenced with immunoSEQ multiplex PCR; TCRdb's copy has only in-frame clones and lacks some. The data contain around 340,000 clones, less than 85% of them singletons. V and J are TRBV6-1 and TRBJ1-5; no definite D call. The clonotype comes from a man aged 25 to 45 in good health. Sequencing was performed on memory CD4+ T cells sorted from blood. Subset specified: CD45RA-negative fraction. The CDR3 DNA reads as TGTGCCAGCAGTGCCCACTTAGATCAGCCCCAGCATTTT. It codes for CASSAHLDQPQHF.